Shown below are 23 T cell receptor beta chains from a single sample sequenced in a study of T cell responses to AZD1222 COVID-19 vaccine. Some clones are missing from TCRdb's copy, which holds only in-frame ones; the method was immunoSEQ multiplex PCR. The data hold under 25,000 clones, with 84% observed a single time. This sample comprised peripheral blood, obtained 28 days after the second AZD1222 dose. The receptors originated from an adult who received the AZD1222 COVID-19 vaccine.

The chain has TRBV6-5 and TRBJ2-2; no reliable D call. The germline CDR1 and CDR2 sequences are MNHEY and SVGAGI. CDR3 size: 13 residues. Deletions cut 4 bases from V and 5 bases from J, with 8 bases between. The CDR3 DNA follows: TGTGCCAGCAGTTCCCCAGGAACCGGGGAGCTGTTTTTT. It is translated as CASSSPGTGELFF.

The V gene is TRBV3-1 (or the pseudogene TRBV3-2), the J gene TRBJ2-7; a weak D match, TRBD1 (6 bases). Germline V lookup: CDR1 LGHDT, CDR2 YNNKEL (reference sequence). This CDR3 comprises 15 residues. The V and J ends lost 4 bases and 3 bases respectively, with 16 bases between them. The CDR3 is CASSPPGQEFYEQYF. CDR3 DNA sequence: TGTGCCAGCAGCCCTCCGGGACAAGAATTCTACGAGCAGTACTTC.

CDR3: CASRPSGTGGEQYF. CDR3 in DNA: TGTGCCAGTCGCCCTTCAGGGACAGGGGGCGAGCAGTACTTC. The chain has TRBV19 and TRBJ2-7, with 11 nucleotides matching TRBD1. There are 14 residues in the CDR3. The germline CDR1 and CDR2 sequences are LNHDA and SQIVND (reference sequence). Trimming took 8 bases from V and 6 from J; bases not matched to a gene: 9.

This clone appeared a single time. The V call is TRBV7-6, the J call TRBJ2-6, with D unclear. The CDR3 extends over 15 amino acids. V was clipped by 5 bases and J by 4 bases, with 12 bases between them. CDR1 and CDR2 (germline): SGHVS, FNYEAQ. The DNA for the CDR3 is TGTGCCAGCAGCCTCCGCCCAGGCGGGGCCAACGTCCTGACTTTC. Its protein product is CASSLRPGGANVLTF.

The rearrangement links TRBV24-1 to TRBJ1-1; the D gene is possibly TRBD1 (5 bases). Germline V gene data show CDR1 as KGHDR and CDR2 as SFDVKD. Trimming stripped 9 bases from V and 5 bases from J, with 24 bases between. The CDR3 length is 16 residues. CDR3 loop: CATSNFWPDEGTEAFF. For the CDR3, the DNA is TGTGCCACCTCCAATTTTTGGCCGGACGAGGGGACTGAAGCTTTCTTT.

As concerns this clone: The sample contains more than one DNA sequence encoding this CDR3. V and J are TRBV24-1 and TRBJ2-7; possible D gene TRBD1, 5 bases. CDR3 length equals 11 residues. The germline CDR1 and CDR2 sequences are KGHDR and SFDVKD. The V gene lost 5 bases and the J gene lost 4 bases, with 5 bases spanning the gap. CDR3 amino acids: CATSAGYEQYF. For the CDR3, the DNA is TGTGCCACCAGTGCAGGGTACGAGCAGTACTTC.

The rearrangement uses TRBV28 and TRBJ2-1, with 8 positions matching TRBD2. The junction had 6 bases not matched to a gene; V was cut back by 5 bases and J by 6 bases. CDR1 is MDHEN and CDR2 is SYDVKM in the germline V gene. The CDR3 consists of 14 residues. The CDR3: CASSPPGGANEQFF. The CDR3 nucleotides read TGTGCCAGCAGTCCCCCGGGGGGGGCCAATGAGCAGTTCTTC.

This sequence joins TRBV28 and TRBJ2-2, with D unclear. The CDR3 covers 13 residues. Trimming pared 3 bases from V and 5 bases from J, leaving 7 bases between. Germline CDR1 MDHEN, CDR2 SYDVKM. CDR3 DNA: TGTGCCAGCAGTTTTTCTCATACCGGGGAGCTGTTTTTT. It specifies CASSFSHTGELFF.

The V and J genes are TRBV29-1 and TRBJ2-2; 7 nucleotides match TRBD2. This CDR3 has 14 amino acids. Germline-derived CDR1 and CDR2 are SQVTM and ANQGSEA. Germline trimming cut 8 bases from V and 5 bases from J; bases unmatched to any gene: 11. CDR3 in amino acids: CSPWEGWRTGELFF. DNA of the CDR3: TGCAGCCCCTGGGAGGGGTGGCGGACCGGGGAGCTGTTTTTT.

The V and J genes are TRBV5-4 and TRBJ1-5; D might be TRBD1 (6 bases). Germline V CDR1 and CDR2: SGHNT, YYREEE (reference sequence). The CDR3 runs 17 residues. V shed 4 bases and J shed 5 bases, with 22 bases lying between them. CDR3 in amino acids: CASSRNAGHLWDQPQHF. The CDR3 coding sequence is TGTGCCAGCAGCCGAAACGCGGGACACCTTTGGGATCAGCCCCAGCATTTT.

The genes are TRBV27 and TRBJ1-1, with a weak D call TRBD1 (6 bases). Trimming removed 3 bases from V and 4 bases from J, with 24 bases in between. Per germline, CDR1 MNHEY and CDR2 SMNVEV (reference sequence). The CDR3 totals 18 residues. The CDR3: CASSFRGGAAAGFTEAFF. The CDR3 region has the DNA TGTGCCAGCAGTTTCCGGGGGGGGGCGGCGGCCGGTTTCACTGAAGCTTTCTTT.

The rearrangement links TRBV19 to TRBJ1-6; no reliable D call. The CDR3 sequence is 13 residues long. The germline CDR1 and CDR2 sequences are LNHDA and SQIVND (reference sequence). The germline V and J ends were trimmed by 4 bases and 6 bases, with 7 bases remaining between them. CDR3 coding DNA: TGTGCCAGTAGTAACGGGGTTAATTCACCCCTCCACTTT. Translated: CASSNGVNSPLHF.

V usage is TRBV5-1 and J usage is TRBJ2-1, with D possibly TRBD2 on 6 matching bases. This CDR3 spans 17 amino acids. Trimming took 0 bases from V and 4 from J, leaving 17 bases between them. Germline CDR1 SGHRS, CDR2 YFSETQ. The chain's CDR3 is CASSLGIADLRYNEQFF. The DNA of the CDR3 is TGCGCCAGCAGCTTGGGCATAGCGGATCTCCGGTACAATGAGCAGTTCTTC.

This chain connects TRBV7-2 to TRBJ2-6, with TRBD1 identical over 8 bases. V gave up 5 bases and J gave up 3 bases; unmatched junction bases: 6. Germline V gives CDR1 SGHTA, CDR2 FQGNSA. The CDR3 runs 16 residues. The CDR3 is CASSEQGERGANVLTF. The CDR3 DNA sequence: TGTGCCAGCAGCGAACAGGGGGAGCGTGGGGCCAACGTCCTGACTTTC.

CDR3 nucleotides: TGTGCCAGCAGTTACTCTCTAGCGGGAGGGATCTCCTACGAGCAGTACTTC. It codes for CASSYSLAGGISYEQYF. This chain links TRBV6-2 or TRBV6-3 with TRBJ2-7, with 12 bases lining up with TRBD2. The length of the CDR3 is 17 residues. Germline CDR1 is MNHEY and CDR2 is SVGEGT. J lost 0 bases, V lost 0 bases, and 3 bases had no gene match.

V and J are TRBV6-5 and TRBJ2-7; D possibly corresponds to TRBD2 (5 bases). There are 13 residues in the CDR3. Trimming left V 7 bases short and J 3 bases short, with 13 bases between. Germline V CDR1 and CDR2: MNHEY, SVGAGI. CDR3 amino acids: CASTDSPGYEQYF. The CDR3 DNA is TGTGCCAGCACGGACTCACCGGGCTACGAGCAGTACTTC.

The chain's CDR3 is CATSIGTSGRGNEQFF. The CDR3 DNA sequence: TGTGCCACCAGTATCGGGACTAGCGGACGAGGTAATGAGCAGTTCTTC. V is TRBV24-1 and J is TRBJ2-1, with 11 nucleotides matching TRBD2. Looked up from germline, CDR1 is KGHDR and CDR2 is SFDVKD. The CDR3 extends over 16 amino acids. The trim removed 6 bases at V and 7 bases at J, leaving 10 bases unmatched.

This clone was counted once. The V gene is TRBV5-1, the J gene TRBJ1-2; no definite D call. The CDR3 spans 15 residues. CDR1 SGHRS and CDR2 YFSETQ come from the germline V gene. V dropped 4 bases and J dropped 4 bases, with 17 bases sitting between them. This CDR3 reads CASSPTGRLSYGYTF. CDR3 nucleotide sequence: TGCGCCAGCAGCCCGACTGGGCGCTTGAGCTATGGCTACACCTTC.

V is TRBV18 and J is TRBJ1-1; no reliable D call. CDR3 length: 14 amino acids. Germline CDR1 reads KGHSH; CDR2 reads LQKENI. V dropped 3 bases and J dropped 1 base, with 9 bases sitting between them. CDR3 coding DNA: TGTGCCAGCTCACCGGAAAGGGCGAACACTGAAGCTTTCTTT. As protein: CASSPERANTEAFF.

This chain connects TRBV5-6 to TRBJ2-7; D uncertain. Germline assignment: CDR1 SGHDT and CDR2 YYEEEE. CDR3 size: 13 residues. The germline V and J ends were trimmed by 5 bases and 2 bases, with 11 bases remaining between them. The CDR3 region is CASRKTVTYEQYF. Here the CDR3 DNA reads TGTGCCAGCAGAAAAACAGTGACCTACGAGCAGTACTTC.

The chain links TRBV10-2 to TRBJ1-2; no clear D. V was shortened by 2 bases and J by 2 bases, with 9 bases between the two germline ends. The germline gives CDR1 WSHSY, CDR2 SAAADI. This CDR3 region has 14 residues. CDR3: CASSERGLNYGYTF. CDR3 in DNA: TGCGCCAGCAGTGAGCGGGGTTTGAACTATGGCTACACCTTC.

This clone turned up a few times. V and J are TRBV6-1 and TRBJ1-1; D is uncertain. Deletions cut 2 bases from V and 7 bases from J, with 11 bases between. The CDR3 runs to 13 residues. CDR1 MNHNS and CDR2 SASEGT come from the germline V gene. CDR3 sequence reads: CASSEFREREAFF. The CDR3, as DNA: TGTGCCAGCAGTGAATTCCGGGAGCGTGAAGCTTTCTTT.

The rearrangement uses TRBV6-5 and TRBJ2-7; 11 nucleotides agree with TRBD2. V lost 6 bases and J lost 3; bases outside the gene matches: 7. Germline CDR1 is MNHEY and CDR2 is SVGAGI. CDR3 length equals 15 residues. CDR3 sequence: CASSPGLAVNYEQYF. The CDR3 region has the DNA TGTGCCAGCAGCCCGGGACTAGCGGTCAACTACGAGCAGTACTTC.